These T cell receptor beta chains were read from a single sample in a study of early T cells in non-severe SARS-CoV-2 infection. TCRdb reprocessed the 5' RACE reads with MiXCR, giving one entry per CDR3 protein. The sample carries about 44,000 distinct CDR3 sequences, around 6.1% recorded once. Specimen: whole blood. Every receptor here comes from an adult who was a healthcare worker with PCR-confirmed SARS-CoV-2 infection or an uninfected control (not recorded which). CDR3s include the opening cysteine and the closing phenylalanine or tryptophan. The order of the fields is J gene, V gene, D gene, clone size, CDR3 protein, CDR3 DNA. The D gene is left open where the match is weak. The size field is filled for only some rows; it gives once, few, many or a size class.

TRBJ2-5,TRBV9,TRBD2,NA,CASSALAGGYQETQYF,TGTGCCAGCAGCGCCCTAGCGGGGGGGTACCAAGAGACCCAGTACTTC
TRBJ2-3,TRBV5-1,TRBD1,many,CASSLIGQGTTDTQYF,TGCGCCAGCAGCTTGATTGGACAGGGAACCACAGATACGCAGTATTTT
TRBJ2-3,TRBV20-1,TRBD2,many,CSASFGGGTDTQYF,TGCAGTGCTAGTTTCGGGGGGGGCACAGATACGCAGTATTTT
TRBJ2-3,TRBV7-6,TRBD2,few,CASSLNGGGTDTQYF,TGTGCCAGCAGCTTAAACGGGGGGGGCACAGATACGCAGTATTTT
TRBJ1-4,TRBV11-2,NA,many,CASSLDNTGNEKLFF,TGTGCCAGCAGCTTAGACAACACGGGTAATGAAAAACTGTTTTTT
TRBJ2-1,TRBV7-9,TRBD1,many,CASSLALGQGLREQFF,TGTGCCAGCAGCTTAGCGCTAGGACAGGGTTTGCGGGAGCAGTTCTTC
TRBJ2-3,TRBV30,TRBD2,NA,CAWCERGGTDTQYF,TGTGCCTGGTGCGAGCGGGGGGGCACAGATACGCAGTATTTT
TRBJ2-1,TRBV12-3/TRBV12-4,NA,NA,CASSSGTASYNEQFF,TGTGCCAGCAGTTCCGGGACGGCCTCCTACAATGAGCAGTTCTTC
TRBJ2-7,TRBV20-1,TRBD1,many,CSARDSTYEQYF,TGCAGTGCCAGGGACAGCACCTACGAGCAGTACTTC
TRBJ1-5,TRBV20-1,NA,NA,CSASQGDHPQHF,TGCAGTGCTTCACAGGGTGATCACCCCCAGCATTTT
TRBJ2-1,TRBV20-1,NA,NA,CSARGPLGELQFF,TGCAGTGCAAGGGGACCTCTGGGGGAATTGCAGTTCTTC
TRBJ2-1,TRBV7-2,NA,many,CASSLDQLNEQFF,TGTGCCAGCAGCTTAGACCAACTGAATGAGCAGTTCTTC
TRBJ2-3,TRBV28,NA,many,CASSLPTEGPTDTQYF,TGTGCCAGCAGTTTACCCACGGAGGGACCCACAGATACGCAGTATTTT
TRBJ2-3,TRBV19,NA,many,CASSSGAADTQYF,TGTGCCAGTAGTAGCGGGGCCGCAGATACGCAGTATTTT
TRBJ1-2,TRBV20-1,NA,many,CSARVAGPGYGYTF,TGCAGTGCTAGAGTAGCGGGGCCGGGCTATGGCTACACCTTC
TRBJ2-7,TRBV13,TRBD1,many,CASSPGTGERDYEQYF,TGTGCCAGCAGCCCAGGGACAGGGGAGAGGGACTACGAGCAGTACTTC
TRBJ1-2,TRBV27,TRBD1,many,CASRRQGAVGYTF,TGTGCCAGCAGGAGGCAGGGGGCCGTTGGCTACACCTTC
TRBJ2-4,TRBV29-1,NA,few,CSVGANKNIQYF,TGCAGCGTTGGAGCTAACAAAAACATTCAGTACTTC
TRBJ2-5,TRBV6-5,TRBD1,few,CASSSITGAPYQETQYF,TGTGCCAGCAGTTCAATTACAGGGGCCCCGTACCAAGAGACCCAGTACTTC
TRBJ1-1,TRBV18,NA,many,CASSPLGPNTEAFF,TGTGCCAGCTCACCACTCGGTCCGAACACTGAAGCTTTCTTT
TRBJ2-5,TRBV7-2,NA,NA,CASSLIGQETQYF,TGTGCCAGCAGCTTGATAGGGCAGGAGACCCAGTACTTC
TRBJ1-6,TRBV28,NA,many,CASSSTAPLHF,TGTGCCAGCAGCTCGACGGCGCCCCTCCACTTT
TRBJ2-7,TRBV21-1,NA,NA,CASSKVGQGDYEQYF,TGTGCCAGCAGCAAAGTGGGACAGGGTGATTACGAGCAGTACTTC
TRBJ2-5,TRBV20-1,NA,few,CSAYGAKETQYF,TGCAGTGCTTACGGGGCTAAAGAGACCCAGTACTTC
TRBJ1-5,TRBV29-1,TRBD1,few,CSVAFPTGPSQPQHF,TGCAGCGTCGCATTTCCGACAGGGCCGTCTCAGCCCCAGCATTTT
TRBJ1-2,TRBV29-1,TRBD1,many,CSVEDRENYGYTF,TGCAGCGTTGAGGACAGGGAAAACTATGGCTACACCTTC